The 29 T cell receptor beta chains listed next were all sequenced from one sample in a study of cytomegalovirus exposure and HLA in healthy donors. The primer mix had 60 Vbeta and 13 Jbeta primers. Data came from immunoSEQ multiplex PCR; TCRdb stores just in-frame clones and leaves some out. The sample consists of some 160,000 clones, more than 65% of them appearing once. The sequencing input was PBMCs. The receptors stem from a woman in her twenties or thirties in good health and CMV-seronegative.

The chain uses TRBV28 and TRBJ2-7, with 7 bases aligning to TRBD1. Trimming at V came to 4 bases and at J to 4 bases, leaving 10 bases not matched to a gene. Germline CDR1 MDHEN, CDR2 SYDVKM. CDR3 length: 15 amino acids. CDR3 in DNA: TGTGCCAGCAGTTGGACAGGCTTACAGAGATACGAGCAGTACTTC. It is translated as CASSWTGLQRYEQYF.

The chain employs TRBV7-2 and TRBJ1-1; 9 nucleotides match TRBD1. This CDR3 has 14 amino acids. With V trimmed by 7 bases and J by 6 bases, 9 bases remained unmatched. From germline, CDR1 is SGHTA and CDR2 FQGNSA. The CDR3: CASTLSGQGSEAFF. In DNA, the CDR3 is TGTGCCAGCACCTTGTCGGGACAGGGATCTGAAGCTTTCTTT.

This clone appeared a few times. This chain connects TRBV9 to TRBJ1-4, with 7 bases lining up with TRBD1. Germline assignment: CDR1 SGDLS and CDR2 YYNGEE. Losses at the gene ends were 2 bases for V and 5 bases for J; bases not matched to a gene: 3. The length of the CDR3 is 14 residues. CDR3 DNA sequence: TGTGCCAGCAGCGTCGGACAGGAGAATGAAAAACTGTTTTTT. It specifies CASSVGQENEKLFF. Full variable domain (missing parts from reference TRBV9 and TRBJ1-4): DSGVTQTPKHLITATGQRVTLRCSPRSGDLSVYWYQQSLDQGLQFLIQYYNGEERAKGNILERFSAQQFPDLHSELNLSSLELGDSALYFCASSVGQENEKLFFGSGTQLSVL.

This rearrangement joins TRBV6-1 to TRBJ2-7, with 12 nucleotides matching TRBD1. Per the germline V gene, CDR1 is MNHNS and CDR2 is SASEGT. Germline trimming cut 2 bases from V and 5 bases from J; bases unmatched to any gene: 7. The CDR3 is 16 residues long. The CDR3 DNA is TGTGCCAGCAGTGAACCTCCCGGGACAGGGGGCGACGAGCAGTACTTC. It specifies CASSEPPGTGGDEQYF.

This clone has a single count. The CDR3 region is CASRVTQGREQYF. DNA of the CDR3: TGTGCCAGCAGAGTTACTCAGGGGCGTGAGCAGTACTTC. V usage is TRBV6-5 and J usage is TRBJ2-7; D may be TRBD1 (6 bases). CDR3 size: 13 residues. The germline CDR1 and CDR2 sequences are MNHEY and SVGAGI. Trimming removed 6 bases at V and 7 bases at J, with 16 bases between.

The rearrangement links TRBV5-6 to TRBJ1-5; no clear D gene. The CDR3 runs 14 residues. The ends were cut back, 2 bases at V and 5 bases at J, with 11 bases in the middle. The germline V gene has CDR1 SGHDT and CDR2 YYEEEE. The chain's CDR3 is CASSFGSKHQPQHF. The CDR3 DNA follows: TGTGCCAGCAGCTTCGGGTCGAAGCATCAGCCCCAGCATTTT.

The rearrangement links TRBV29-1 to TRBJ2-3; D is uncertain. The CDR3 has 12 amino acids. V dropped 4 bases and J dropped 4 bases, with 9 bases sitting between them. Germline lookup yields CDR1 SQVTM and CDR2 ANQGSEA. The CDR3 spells CSVVLSSDTQYF. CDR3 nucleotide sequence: TGCAGCGTTGTATTGAGTTCAGATACGCAGTATTTT.

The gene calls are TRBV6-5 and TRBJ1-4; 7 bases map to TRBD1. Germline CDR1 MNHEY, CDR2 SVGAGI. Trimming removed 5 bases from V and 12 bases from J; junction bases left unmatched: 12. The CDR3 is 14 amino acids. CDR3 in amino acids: CASSHTGAEVELFF. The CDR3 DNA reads TGTGCCAGCAGTCACACAGGGGCTGAGGTGGAACTGTTTTTT.

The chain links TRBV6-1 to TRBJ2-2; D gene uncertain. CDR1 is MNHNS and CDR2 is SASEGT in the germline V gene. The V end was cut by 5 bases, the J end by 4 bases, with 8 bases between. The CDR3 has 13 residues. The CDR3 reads CASSLERTGELFF. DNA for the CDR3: TGTGCCAGCAGTCTAGAGCGCACCGGGGAGCTGTTTTTT.

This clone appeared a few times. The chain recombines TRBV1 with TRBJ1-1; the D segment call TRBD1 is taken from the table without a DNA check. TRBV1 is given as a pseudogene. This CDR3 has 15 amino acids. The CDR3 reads CTSSPLVRGSTEAFF. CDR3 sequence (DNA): TGCACCAGCAGCCCCCTAGTTAGGGGTAGCACTGAAGCTTTCTTT.

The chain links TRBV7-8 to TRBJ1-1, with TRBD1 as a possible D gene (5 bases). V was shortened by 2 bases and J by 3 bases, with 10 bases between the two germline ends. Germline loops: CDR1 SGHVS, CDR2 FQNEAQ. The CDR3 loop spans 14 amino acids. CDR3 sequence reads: CASSLQTEYTEAFF. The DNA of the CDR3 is TGTGCCAGCAGCTTACAGACAGAATACACTGAAGCTTTCTTT.

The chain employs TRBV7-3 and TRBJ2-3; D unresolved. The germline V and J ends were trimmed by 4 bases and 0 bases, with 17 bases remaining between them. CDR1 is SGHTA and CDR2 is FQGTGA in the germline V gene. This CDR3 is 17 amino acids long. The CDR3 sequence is CASSSGMSLASTDTQYF. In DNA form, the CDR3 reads TGTGCCAGCAGCTCCGGTATGAGTCTTGCTAGCACAGATACGCAGTATTTT. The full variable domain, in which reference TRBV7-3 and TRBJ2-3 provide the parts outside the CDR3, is GAGVSQTPSNKVTEKGKYVELRCDPISGHTALYWYRQSLGQGPEFLIYFQGTGAADDSGLPNDRFFAVRPEGSVSTLKIQRTERGDSAVYLCASSSGMSLASTDTQYFGPGTRLTVL.

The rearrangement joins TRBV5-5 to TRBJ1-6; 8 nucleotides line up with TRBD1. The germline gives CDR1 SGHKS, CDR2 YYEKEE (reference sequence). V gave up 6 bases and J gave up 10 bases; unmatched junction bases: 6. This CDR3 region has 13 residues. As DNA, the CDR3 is TGTGCCAGCACTCAGGGGGCCCGGTCACCCCTCCACTTT. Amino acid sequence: CASTQGARSPLHF.

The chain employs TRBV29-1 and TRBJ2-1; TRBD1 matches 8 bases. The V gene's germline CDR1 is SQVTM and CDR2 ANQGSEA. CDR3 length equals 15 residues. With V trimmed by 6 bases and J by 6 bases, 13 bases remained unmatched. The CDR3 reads CSVDILGQGANEQFF. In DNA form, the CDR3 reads TGCAGCGTAGATATATTAGGGCAGGGGGCCAATGAGCAGTTCTTC.

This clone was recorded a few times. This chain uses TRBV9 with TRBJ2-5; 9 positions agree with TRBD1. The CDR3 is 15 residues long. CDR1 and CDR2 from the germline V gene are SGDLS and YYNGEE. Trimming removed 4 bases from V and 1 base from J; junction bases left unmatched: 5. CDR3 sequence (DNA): TGTGCCAGCAGCTTCCCGACAGGGGGCCAAGAGACCCAGTACTTC. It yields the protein CASSFPTGGQETQYF.

DNA of the CDR3: TGCAGCGTTGAAGAGCTTGGACAGGTGTCTGAGCAGTACTTC. Its translation: CSVEELGQVSEQYF. The chain is built from TRBV29-1 and TRBJ2-7, with TRBD1 identical over 7 bases. Per the germline V gene, CDR1 is SQVTM and CDR2 is ANQGSEA. The CDR3 spans 14 residues. Trimming cost V 0 bases and J 7 bases; bases outside gene matches: 9.

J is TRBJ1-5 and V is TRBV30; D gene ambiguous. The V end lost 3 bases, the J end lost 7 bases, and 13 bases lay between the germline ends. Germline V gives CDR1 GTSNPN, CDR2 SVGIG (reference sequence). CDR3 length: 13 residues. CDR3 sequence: CAWRIKAGQPQHF. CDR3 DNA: TGTGCCTGGAGAATAAAGGCGGGACAGCCCCAGCATTTT. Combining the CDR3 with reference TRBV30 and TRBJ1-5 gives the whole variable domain SQTIHQWPATLVQPVGSPLSLECTVEGTSNPNLYWYRQAAGRGLQLLFYSVGIGQISSEVPQNLSASRPQDRQFILSSKKLLLSDSGFYLCAWRIKAGQPQHFGDGTRLSIL.

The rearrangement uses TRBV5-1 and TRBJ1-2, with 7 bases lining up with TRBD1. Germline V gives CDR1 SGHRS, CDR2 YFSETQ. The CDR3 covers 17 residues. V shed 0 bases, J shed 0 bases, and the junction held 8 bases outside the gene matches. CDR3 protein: CASSLARDRTSNYGYTF. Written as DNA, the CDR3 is TGCGCCAGCAGCTTGGCTCGGGACAGAACCTCTAACTATGGCTACACCTTC.

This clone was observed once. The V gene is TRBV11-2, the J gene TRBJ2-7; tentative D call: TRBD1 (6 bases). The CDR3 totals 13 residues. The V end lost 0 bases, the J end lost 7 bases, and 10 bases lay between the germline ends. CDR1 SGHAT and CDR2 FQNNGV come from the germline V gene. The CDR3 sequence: CASSLDQGWEQYF. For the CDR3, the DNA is TGTGCCAGCAGCTTAGATCAGGGGTGGGAGCAGTACTTC.

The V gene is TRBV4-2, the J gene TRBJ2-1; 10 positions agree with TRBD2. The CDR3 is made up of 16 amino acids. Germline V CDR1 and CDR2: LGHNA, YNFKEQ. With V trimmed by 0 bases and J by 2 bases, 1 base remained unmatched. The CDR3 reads CASSQDTSGTYNEQFF. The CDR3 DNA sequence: TGTGCCAGCAGCCAAGATACTAGCGGGACCTACAATGAGCAGTTCTTC.

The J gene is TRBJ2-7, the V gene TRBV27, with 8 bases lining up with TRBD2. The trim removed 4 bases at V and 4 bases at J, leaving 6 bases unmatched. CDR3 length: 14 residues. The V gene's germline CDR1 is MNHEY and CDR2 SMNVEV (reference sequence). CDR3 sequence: CASSYSGGPYEQYF. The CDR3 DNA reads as TGTGCCAGCAGTTACTCGGGAGGGCCTTACGAGCAGTACTTC.

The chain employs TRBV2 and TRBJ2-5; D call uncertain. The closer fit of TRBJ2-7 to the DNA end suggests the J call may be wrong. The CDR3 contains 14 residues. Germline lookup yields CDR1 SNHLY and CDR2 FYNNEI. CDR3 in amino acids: CASSEYYLSYEQYF. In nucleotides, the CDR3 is TGTGCCAGCAGTGAGTACTACTTATCCTACGAGCAGTACTTC.

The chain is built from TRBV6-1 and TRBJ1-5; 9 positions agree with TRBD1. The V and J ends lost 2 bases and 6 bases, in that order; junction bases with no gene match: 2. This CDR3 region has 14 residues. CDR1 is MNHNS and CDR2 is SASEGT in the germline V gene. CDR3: CASSETGGSQPQHF. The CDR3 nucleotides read TGTGCCAGCAGTGAAACAGGGGGCAGTCAGCCCCAGCATTTT.

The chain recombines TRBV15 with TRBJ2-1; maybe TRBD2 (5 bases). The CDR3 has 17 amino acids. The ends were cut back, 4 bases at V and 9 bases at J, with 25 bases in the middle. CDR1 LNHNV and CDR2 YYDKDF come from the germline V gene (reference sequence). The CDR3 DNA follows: TGTGCCACCAGCACAGACGTACGGAGGAGCCGCATGATTGAGCAGTTCTTC. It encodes CATSTDVRRSRMIEQFF.

This CDR3 reads CASSLSAQGGQETQYF. DNA for the CDR3: TGTGCCAGCAGTTTATCGGCTCAGGGTGGGCAAGAGACCCAGTACTTC. V usage is TRBV27 and J usage is TRBJ2-5; D is possibly TRBD1 (5 bases). Germline CDR1 MNHEY, CDR2 SMNVEV (reference sequence). V dropped 0 bases and J dropped 2 bases, with 13 bases sitting between them. The CDR3 has 16 amino acids.

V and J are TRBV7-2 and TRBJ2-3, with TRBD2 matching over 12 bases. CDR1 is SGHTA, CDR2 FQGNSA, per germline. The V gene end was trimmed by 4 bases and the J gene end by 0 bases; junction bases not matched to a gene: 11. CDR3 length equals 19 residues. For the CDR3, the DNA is TGTGCCAGCAGCTCTCTAGCGGGGGGGAGGATCAGAAGCACAGATACGCAGTATTTT. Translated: CASSSLAGGRIRSTDTQYF.

CDR3 coding DNA: TGTGCCAGCAGTTCCTCGACAGGGGCTCTTCCCTACGAGCAGTACTTC. It translates to CASSSSTGALPYEQYF. This rearrangement joins TRBV27 to TRBJ2-7; 8 bases match TRBD1. The CDR3 has 16 amino acids. The trim removed 4 bases at V and 2 bases at J, leaving 10 bases unmatched. Per the germline V gene, CDR1 is MNHEY and CDR2 is SMNVEV (reference sequence).

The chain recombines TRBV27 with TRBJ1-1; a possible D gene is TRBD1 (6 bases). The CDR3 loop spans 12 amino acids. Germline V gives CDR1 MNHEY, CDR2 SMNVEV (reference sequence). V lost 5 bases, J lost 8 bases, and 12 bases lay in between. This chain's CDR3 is CASSPPGQEAFF. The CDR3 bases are TGTGCCAGCAGTCCTCCGGGACAAGAAGCTTTCTTT.

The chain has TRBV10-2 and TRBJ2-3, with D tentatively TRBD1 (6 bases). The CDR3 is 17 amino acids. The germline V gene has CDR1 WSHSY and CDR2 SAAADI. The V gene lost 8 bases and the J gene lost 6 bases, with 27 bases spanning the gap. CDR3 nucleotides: TGCGCCAGCGATCGTGGGGATCGGGACACGCGCGATGATACGCAGTATTTT. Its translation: CASDRGDRDTRDDTQYF.